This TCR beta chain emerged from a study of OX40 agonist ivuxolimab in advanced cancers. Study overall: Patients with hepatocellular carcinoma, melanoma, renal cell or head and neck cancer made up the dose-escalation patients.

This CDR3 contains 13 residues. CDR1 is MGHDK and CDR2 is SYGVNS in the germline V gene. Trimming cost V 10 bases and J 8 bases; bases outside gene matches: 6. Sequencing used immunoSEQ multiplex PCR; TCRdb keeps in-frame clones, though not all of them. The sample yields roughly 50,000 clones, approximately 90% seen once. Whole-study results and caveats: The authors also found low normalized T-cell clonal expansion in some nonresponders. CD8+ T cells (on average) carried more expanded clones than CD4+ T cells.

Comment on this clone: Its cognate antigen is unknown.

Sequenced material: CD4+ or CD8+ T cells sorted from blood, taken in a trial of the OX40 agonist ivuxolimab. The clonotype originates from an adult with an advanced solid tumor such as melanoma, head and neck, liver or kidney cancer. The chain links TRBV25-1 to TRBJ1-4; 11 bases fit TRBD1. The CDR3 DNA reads TGTGCCACACGGACAGGGGGCTTAGAAAAACTGTTTTTT. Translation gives CATRTGGLEKLFF.